The rows below give T cell receptor beta chains drawn from one sample of a study of blood T cells in healthy people across ages. TCRdb fed the 5' RACE reads into MiXCR, producing one record per CDR3 protein. The sample shows about 1.5 million distinct CDR3 sequences, 40% to 45% of them seen only once. The sample comprised blood. These TCRs come from a woman under 30 in good health. The CDR3 runs from the conserved cysteine through the conserved F or W. The D gene is left open where the match is weak.

j_call v_call d_call cdr3_aa
TRBJ1-6 TRBV6-5 NA CASSHRPKAGNSPLHF
TRBJ2-3 TRBV7-9 NA CASSLPGGTDTQYF
NA TRBV30 NA CAWSVGSSYNEQYF
TRBJ1-2 TRBV27 NA CASSFRVGTYYGYTF
TRBJ1-5 TRBV29-1 NA CSVGHHNQPQHF
TRBJ1-2 TRBV29-1 TRBD1 CSVEGPGTGSYGYTF
TRBJ2-3 TRBV7-2 NA CAGSLGPDTQYF
TRBJ2-3 TRBV12-3/TRBV12-4 TRBD2 CASSRGGNTDTQYF
TRBJ2-7 TRBV5-1 NA CASSLVLGAGTNYEQYF
TRBJ1-1 TRBV4-1 NA CASSQARARKVRGDTEAFF
TRBJ2-1 TRBV24-1 TRBD2 CATSDPSKTSGRTHEQFF
TRBJ2-1 TRBV7-9 TRBD2 CASSLRQFSGTTHNEQFF
TRBJ2-3 TRBV9 NA CASSVGGWGTDTQYF
TRBJ2-7 TRBV18 TRBD2 CASSFTSGRTPEQYF
TRBJ2-1 TRBV27 NA CASVSLSYNEQFF
TRBJ1-2 TRBV7-9 NA CASSLPWGSLYGYTF
TRBJ1-2 TRBV7-9 NA CASSLAGAVNYGYTF
TRBJ2-7 TRBV9 NA CASSVGVGGNEQYF
TRBJ1-5 TRBV3-1 NA CASSRERGQPQHF
TRBJ2-7 TRBV29-1 TRBD2 CSVGDYGLYNEQYF
TRBJ2-1 TRBV20-1 TRBD2 CSARGERGEAYNEQFF
TRBJ2-1 TRBV6-2/TRBV6-3 TRBD2 CASSYGTSFYEQFF
TRBJ2-1 TRBV4-3 TRBD2 CASSQATSGNYNEQFF
TRBJ1-5 TRBV10-1 NA CASSESANQPQHF
TRBJ2-1 TRBV7-2 TRBD2 CASSERGGFYNEQFF
NA TRBV27 TRBD2 CASRPRGGPYNEQYF
TRBJ2-7 TRBV20-1 TRBD2 CSAFPSGIDALQYF
TRBJ2-5 TRBV7-7 NA CASSLGVGEETQYF
TRBJ2-3 TRBV6-2/TRBV6-3 TRBD2 CASSSAGLARDTQYF
TRBJ1-2 TRBV20-1 TRBD1 CSARNEGADYGYTF
TRBJ1-1 TRBV6-1 NA CASSIRRGDTEAFF
NA TRBV29-1 NA CSVRGATASYEQYF
TRBJ2-1 TRBV6-5 TRBD2 CASSYSLAGGPSSYNEQFF
NA TRBV7-8 TRBD1 CASSFATGGQQYF
TRBJ2-7 TRBV7-8 NA CASSPHSSEQYF
TRBJ2-7 TRBV20-1 NA CSASDSSYEQYF
TRBJ2-7 TRBV5-1 TRBD1 CASSLRTGETYEQYF
TRBJ2-5 TRBV7-2 NA CASSVGSGLETQYF
TRBJ1-5 TRBV7-9 TRBD1 CASSPGAGGYQPQHF
TRBJ2-1 TRBV9 NA CASSVSPGQLDEQFF
TRBJ1-5 TRBV10-3 NA CAIAQGNQPQHF
TRBJ2-1 TRBV20-1 TRBD2 CSARDPGLAGANEQFF
TRBJ2-3 TRBV5-1 TRBD2 CASSLDTSGLNTQYF
TRBJ2-5 TRBV4-2 TRBD2 CASSQGDLGLAGRSETQYF
TRBJ2-3 TRBV10-2 NA CASSEMGVADTQYF
TRBJ2-4 TRBV25-1 NA CASSDLRSAKLETAKNIQYF
TRBJ2-7 TRBV27 NA CASSVSRTYEQYF
TRBJ2-5 TRBV28 NA CASSTTNQETQYF
TRBJ1-2 TRBV11-1 NA CASSLEPGPNYGYTF
TRBJ2-7 TRBV7-2 TRBD2 CASSLGRPSGAYEQYF
TRBJ2-7 TRBV7-2 NA CASSTGTFYEQYF
TRBJ1-2 TRBV14 TRBD1 CASSQGGQLYGYTF
TRBJ1-1 TRBV4-3 NA CASSQDPGPNTEAFF
TRBJ1-2 TRBV4-1 TRBD1 CASSQWTGAYGYTF
TRBJ2-1 TRBV20-1 TRBD2 CSAKGLGPRVVTLYNEQFF